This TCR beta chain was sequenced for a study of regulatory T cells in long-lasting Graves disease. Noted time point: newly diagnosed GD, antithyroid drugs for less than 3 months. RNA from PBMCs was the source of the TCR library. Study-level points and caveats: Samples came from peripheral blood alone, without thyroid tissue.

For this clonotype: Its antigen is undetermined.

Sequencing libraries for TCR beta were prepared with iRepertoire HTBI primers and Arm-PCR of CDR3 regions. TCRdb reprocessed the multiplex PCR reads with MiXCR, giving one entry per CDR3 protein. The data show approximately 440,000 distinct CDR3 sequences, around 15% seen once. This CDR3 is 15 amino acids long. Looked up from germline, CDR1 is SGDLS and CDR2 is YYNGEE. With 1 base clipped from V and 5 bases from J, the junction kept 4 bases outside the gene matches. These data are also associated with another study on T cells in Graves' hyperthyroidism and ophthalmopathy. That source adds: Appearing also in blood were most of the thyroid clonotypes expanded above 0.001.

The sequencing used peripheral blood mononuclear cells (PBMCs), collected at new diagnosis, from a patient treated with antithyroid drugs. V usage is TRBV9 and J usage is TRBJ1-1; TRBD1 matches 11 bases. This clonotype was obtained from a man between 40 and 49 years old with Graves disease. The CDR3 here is CASSVLDRGRTEAFF. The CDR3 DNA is TGTGCCAGCAGCGTATTGGACAGGGGGCGGACTGAAGCTTTCTTT. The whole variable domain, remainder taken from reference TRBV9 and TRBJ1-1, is DSGVTQTPKHLITATGQRVTLRCSPRSGDLSVYWYQQSLDQGLQFLIQYYNGEERAKGNILERFSAQQFPDLHSELNLSSLELGDSALYFCASSVLDRGRTEAFFGQGTRLTVV.